The 5 T cell receptor beta chains in this list originate from one sample, sequenced in a study of blood T cell repertoires in COVID-19. Measured with immunoSEQ multiplex PCR; TCRdb has only the in-frame clones, and not every one. The table includes around 140,000 clones, roughly 89% detected once. The sequencing sample was made of peripheral blood. The receptors originated from a man aged 45-65 years with active or convalescent COVID-19.

J is TRBJ2-5 and V is TRBV10-3; D perhaps matches TRBD1 (6 bases). The V end lost 6 bases, the J end lost 5 bases, and 13 bases lay between the germline ends. Germline CDR1 is ENHRY and CDR2 is SYGVKD. The CDR3 contains 13 residues. The CDR3 is CAIRQGGAETQYF. DNA of the CDR3: TGTGCCATCAGACAGGGTGGTGCGGAGACCCAGTACTTC.

This sequence joins TRBV5-5 and TRBJ2-1; D remains ambiguous. CDR3 length equals 12 residues. The germline V gene encodes CDR1 SGHKS and CDR2 YYEKEE (reference sequence). The ends were cut back, 2 bases at V and 9 bases at J, with 9 bases in the middle. CDR3 loop: CASSFIPGEQFF. In DNA, the CDR3 is TGTGCCAGCAGCTTTATCCCCGGTGAGCAGTTCTTC.

This clone was seen a single time. The chain employs TRBV3-1 (or the pseudogene TRBV3-2) and TRBJ2-7, with 8 nucleotides matching TRBD1. The V gene's germline CDR1 is LGHDT and CDR2 YNNKEL (reference sequence). This CDR3 region has 12 residues. V shed 1 base and J 7 bases; nucleotides not matched to a gene: 0. The CDR3, as DNA: TGTGCCAGCAGCCAAGGACAGGGGGAGCAGTACTTC. It is translated as CASSQGQGEQYF.

This chain joins TRBV27 and TRBJ2-7; 7 nucleotides agree with TRBD2. The V segment lost 1 base and the J segment 0 bases; nucleotides outside the gene matches: 3. Looked up from germline, CDR1 is MNHEY and CDR2 is SMNVEV (reference sequence). There are 15 residues in the CDR3. The CDR3 region is CASSLWGGLSYEQYF. Here the CDR3 DNA reads TGTGCCAGCAGTTTATGGGGGGGTCTCTCCTACGAGCAGTACTTC.

The J gene is TRBJ2-3, the V gene TRBV19; tentatively, D is TRBD1 (5 bases). Trimming stripped 8 bases from V and 4 bases from J, with 16 bases between. Germline V gene sequence: CDR1 LNHDA, CDR2 SQIVND (reference sequence). The CDR3 has 14 amino acids. The CDR3 reads CASSPRASADTQYF. In nucleotides, the CDR3 is TGTGCCAGTTCCCCCAGGGCGAGCGCAGATACGCAGTATTTT.